The clone carrying this T cell receptor beta chain was recorded many times. Described time point: after trial treatment. The treatment denotes: LDRT plus nivolumab, ipilimumab, low-dose cyclophosphamide and aspirin (RACIN trial). Donors received a regimen that comprised nivolumab, ipilimumab, aspirin, low-dose cyclophosphamide and low-dose radiotherapy. Patients qualified if they had advanced solid tumors that lacked tumor-infiltrating lymphocytes. The source of the sample is a study of low-dose radiotherapy and immunotherapy resistance in tumors. The wider study: Cohort 2's total reached 13 Gy over 26 weeks, at 1 Gy per fraction every two weeks.

Germline V gene data show CDR1 as SGHNT and CDR2 as YYREEE (reference sequence). V was shortened by 3 bases and J by 8 bases, with 12 bases between the two germline ends. CDR3 length equals 13 residues. TRAV- and TRBV-specific primers were used for first-strand cDNA, which covered alpha and beta chains. TCR amplification ran approximately 20 PCR cycles using constant-region and V-primer adapter primers. It was by in vitro transcription that isolated mRNA was amplified. TCRdb reprocessed the reads with MiXCR, giving one entry per CDR3 protein. The sample holds tens of thousands of distinct CDR3 sequences, 20% to 25% seen once.

The chain couples TRBV5-4 to TRBJ2-4; perhaps TRBD2 as D (5 bases). The sequence was obtained from a female donor with ovarian cancer. The sequences come from PBMCs, collected after low-dose radiotherapy plus immunotherapy. The CDR3 spells CASSSRVQDIQYF. CDR3 sequence (DNA): TGTGCCAGCAGCTCGCGGGTCCAAGACATTCAGTACTTC.